The 13 T cell receptor beta chains listed next were all sequenced from one sample in a study of T cells after yellow fever vaccination. TCRdb re-called the 5' RACE reads through MiXCR, storing one row per CDR3 protein. The sample records 90,000 to 150,000 distinct CDR3 sequences, roughly 6.8% being singletons. Sequenced here: CD4+ T cells sorted from PBMCs, sampled around 45 days after the first yellow fever vaccination. All receptors come from a man aged 18 to 30 who received the YFV17D yellow fever vaccine.

There are a few counts of this clonotype. The rearrangement uses TRBV4-2 and TRBJ1-2; D is undetermined. There are 15 residues in the CDR3. The V gene lost 0 bases and the J gene lost 0 bases, with 8 bases spanning the gap. The germline gives CDR1 LGHNA, CDR2 YNFKEQ. CDR3 DNA: TGTGCCAGCAGCCAAGACGGCAGAGCTAACTATGGCTACACCTTC. As protein: CASSQDGRANYGYTF.

This clonotype was seen ten or more times. The J gene is TRBJ2-7, the V gene TRBV6-5; 10 nucleotides agree with TRBD1. V shed 8 bases, J shed 4 bases, and the junction held 8 bases outside the gene matches. This CDR3 spans 14 amino acids. In germline, CDR1 is MNHEY, CDR2 SVGAGI. CDR3 in DNA: TGTGCCAGCGGTCCGGGACAGGGGAAGTACGAGCAGTACGTC. This encodes CASGPGQGKYEQYV.

Remarks on this clonotype: This may come from a read error, since a much larger clone is one base off. The rearrangement links TRBV7-9 to TRBJ1-6, with a tentative D call TRBD1 (5 bases). CDR3 size: 15 residues. Between the trimmed V and J ends, which lost 7 bases and 10 bases, there was a span of 20 bases. CDR1 is SEHNR and CDR2 is FQNEAQ in the germline V gene (reference sequence). CDR3 amino acids: CASTPTGRLKSPLHF. CDR3 coding DNA: TGTGCCAGCACCCCGACGGGGCGCCTTAAGTCACCCCTCCACTTT.

The sample holds many counts of this clonotype. The rearrangement links TRBV7-8 to TRBJ2-7, with 8 bases matching TRBD1. Trimming at V came to 2 bases and at J to 3 bases, leaving 6 bases not matched to a gene. The germline gives CDR1 SGHVS, CDR2 FQNEAQ. CDR3 size: 15 residues. CDR3 loop: CASSLQGANFYEQYF. The CDR3 nucleotides are TGTGCCAGCAGCTTACAGGGGGCTAACTTCTACGAGCAGTACTTC.

Concerning this clonotype: A much larger clone differs from this one at a single base, so this may be a read error. The chain uses TRBV4-1 and TRBJ2-1; D perhaps matches TRBD2 (5 bases). Germline values: CDR1 MGHRA, CDR2 YSYEKL. The CDR3 runs to 12 residues. Here the CDR3 reads CTSSHRGEKQFF. The CDR3 coding sequence is TGCACCAGCAGCCACCGGGGAGAAAAGCAGTTCTTC.

This clonotype was detected many times. The chain has TRBV20-1 and TRBJ1-5; 8 nucleotides align to TRBD1. The CDR3 runs 13 residues. V trimming: 4 bases; J trimming: 3 bases; junction bases outside the gene matches: 2. The germline V gene encodes CDR1 DFQATT and CDR2 SNEGSKA (reference sequence). The CDR3 protein is CSATGGPNQPQHF. CDR3 coding DNA: TGCAGTGCTACAGGGGGCCCCAATCAGCCCCAGCATTTT.

About this clonotype: A much larger clone sits a single nucleotide away, making a read error possible. The gene calls are TRBV4-1 and TRBJ2-3; TRBD2 matches 10 bases. Per the germline V gene, CDR1 is MGHRA and CDR2 is YSYEKL. The length of the CDR3 is 16 residues. For the CDR3, the DNA is TGCGCCCGCAGCCGAGGGGAAGGGACTAGCGCAGATACGCAGTATTTT. Its protein is CARSRGEGTSADTQYF.

This clonotype was detected many times. CDR3 bases: TGCGCCAGCAGCAGCGGGGGGATGGATACGCAGTATTTT. This translates into CASSSGGMDTQYF. This sequence joins TRBV5-1 and TRBJ2-3; 9 nucleotides align to TRBD2. V lost 4 bases to trimming and J lost 6 bases; unmatched junction nucleotides: 3. Germline values: CDR1 SGHRS, CDR2 YFSETQ. This CDR3 comprises 13 residues.

This clonotype has ten or more counts. This sequence joins TRBV18 and TRBJ1-2, with D hard to call. The V and J ends lost 2 bases and 7 bases respectively, with 17 bases between them. The CDR3 is 15 amino acids. Germline assignment: CDR1 KGHSH and CDR2 LQKENI. Written as DNA, the CDR3 is TGTGCCAGCTCACCAAGGAGGACCGCTTATGGTGGCTACACCTTC. It codes for CASSPRRTAYGGYTF.

Ten or more counts support this clonotype. The chain uses TRBV6-1 and TRBJ2-7, with D unresolved. The CDR3 extends over 14 amino acids. Germline lookup yields CDR1 MNHNS and CDR2 SASEGT. V was trimmed by 5 bases and J by 4 bases, leaving 15 bases between them. The DNA of the CDR3 is TGTGCCAGCAGTCGCGATAGAGAGAAATACGAGCAGTACTTC. This encodes CASSRDREKYEQYF.

The V call is TRBV5-1, the J call TRBJ1-3; D remains ambiguous. The CDR3 covers 19 residues. Germline CDR1 and CDR2: SGHRS and YFSETQ. V was shortened by 0 bases and J by 0 bases, with 19 bases between the two germline ends. In DNA, the CDR3 is TGCGCCAGCAGCTTGGAGTTACGGAGGGCCGGACTCTCTGGAAACACCATATATTTT. Amino acid sequence: CASSLELRRAGLSGNTIYF.

This clonotype was detected ten times or more. The chain joins TRBV7-3 to TRBJ1-6; weak D call: TRBD1 (5 bases). V was trimmed by 2 bases and J by 10 bases, leaving 12 bases between them. CDR1 SGHTA and CDR2 FQGTGA come from the germline V gene. CDR3 length: 14 amino acids. The CDR3: CASSLGGVGSPLHF. In DNA, the CDR3 is TGTGCCAGCAGCTTAGGAGGGGTTGGGTCACCCCTCCACTTT.

This clonotype was picked up many times. V usage is TRBV20-1 and J usage is TRBJ1-1; D unresolved. Germline V lookup: CDR1 DFQATT, CDR2 SNEGSKA (reference sequence). CDR3 length: 14 residues. V dropped 2 bases and J dropped 0 bases, with 10 bases sitting between them. In nucleotides, the CDR3 is TGCAGTGCTAGATGGTCAGTCATGAACACTGAAGCTTTCTTT. Residues: CSARWSVMNTEAFF.